This is a list of T cell receptor beta chains from one sample in a study of beta chain features in type 1 diabetes. This table comes from immunoSEQ multiplex PCR, and its TCRdb copy is limited to in-frame clones, with some not included. The table records some 290,000 clones, roughly a quarter of them present only once. Specimen: naive CD4+ T cells from blood. The receptors shown here come from a woman aged 30 to 39 with type 1 diabetes. Each CDR3 is given with its conserved first and last residue. The D gene is left open where the match is weak. Some rows have no size entry. The others give once, few or many, or a class for an expanded clone.

abundance,v_gene,d_gene,j_gene,CDR3aa,CDR3nt
NA,TRBV6-5,NA,TRBJ2-7,CASSYRSSPSVWQYF,TGTGCCAGCAGTTACCGGTCTAGCCCCTCCGTGTGGCAGTACTTC
NA,TRBV30,TRBD2,TRBJ2-5,CAWSGQRTSGPQETQYF,TGTGCCTGGAGTGGGCAGAGGACTAGCGGGCCACAAGAGACCCAGTACTTC
few,TRBV4-1,TRBD1,TRBJ2-7,CASSQGQHSYEQYF,TGCGCCAGCAGCCAGGGACAGCACTCCTACGAGCAGTACTTC
NA,TRBV7-8,NA,TRBJ2-5,CASTSTRLTGVGETQYF,TGTGCCAGCACATCCACCCGCCTCACCGGGGTTGGAGAGACCCAGTACTTC
NA,TRBV2,TRBD1,TRBJ1-4,CASSGRTGGNEKLFF,TGTGCCAGCAGTGGCAGGACAGGGGGGAATGAAAAACTGTTTTTT
few,TRBV30,TRBD2,TRBJ2-1,CAWSATSDGEQFF,TGTGCCTGGAGTGCCACTAGCGATGGTGAGCAGTTCTTC
NA,TRBV27,NA,TRBJ2-1,CASSPIGGGNEQFF,TGTGCCAGCAGTCCCATTGGGGGAGGCAATGAGCAGTTCTTC
few,TRBV7-9,NA,TRBJ2-7,CASSLGAGRIYEQYF,TGTGCCAGCAGCTTAGGCGCAGGGAGGATCTACGAGCAGTACTTC
NA,TRBV28,NA,TRBJ1-2,CASSTVGALYGYTF,TGTGCCAGCAGTACCGTGGGGGCGCTATATGGCTACACCTTC
NA,TRBV29-1,TRBD1,TRBJ2-7,CSVEVGRDRVDEQYF,TGCAGCGTTGAAGTAGGCCGGGACAGGGTGGACGAGCAGTACTTC
NA,TRBV5-1,TRBD1,TRBJ1-1,CASSSGQGGTEAFF,TGCGCCAGCAGCTCCGGACAGGGGGGTACTGAAGCTTTCTTT
NA,TRBV18,TRBD1,TRBJ2-7,CASSPLGQGTYEQYF,TGTGCCAGCTCACCGTTGGGACAGGGGACCTACGAGCAGTACTTC
few,TRBV2,TRBD1,TRBJ2-5,CASNIQGAETQYF,TGTGCCAGCAATATACAGGGGGCAGAGACCCAGTACTTC
few,TRBV29-1,NA,TRBJ1-1,CSVGQLQDTEAFF,TGCAGCGTTGGACAGTTGCAGGACACTGAAGCTTTCTTT
NA,TRBV11-3,NA,TRBJ2-2,CASSLVAGSGELFF,TGTGCCAGCAGCTTAGTTGCCGGGTCCGGGGAGCTGTTTTTT
NA,TRBV19,TRBD1,TRBJ2-3,CASSIDRTGKQYF,TGTGCCAGTAGTATAGATCGGACAGGGAAGCAGTATTTT
few,TRBV7-9,TRBD1,TRBJ1-5,CASSTTGGNQPQHF,TGTGCCAGCAGCACCACAGGGGGCAATCAGCCCCAGCATTTT
few,TRBV7-9,NA,TRBJ1-1,CASSSPQGLTEAFF,TGTGCCAGCAGCTCCCCACAGGGTTTGACTGAAGCTTTCTTT
few,TRBV7-8,TRBD2,TRBJ2-1,CASSLMSGTSSYNEQFF,TGTGCCAGCAGCTTAATGAGCGGGACGAGCTCCTACAATGAGCAGTTCTTC
NA,TRBV4-1,NA,TRBJ2-7,CASSRTSGAGEKYEQYF,TGCGCCAGCAGCCGAACTTCAGGGGCGGGCGAGAAGTACGAGCAGTACTTC
few,TRBV5-1,NA,TRBJ1-1,CASSLGSGRTEAFF,TGCGCCAGCAGCTTGGGTTCAGGCCGGACTGAAGCTTTCTTT
NA,TRBV15,TRBD2,TRBJ2-1,CATSRATGAGGHYNEQFF,TGTGCCACCAGCAGAGCAACTGGGGCGGGAGGACATTACAATGAGCAGTTCTTC
NA,TRBV11-2,NA,TRBJ2-7,CASSRLASSSYEQYF,TGTGCCAGCAGCCGCCTAGCGTCGAGCTCCTACGAGCAGTACTTC
few,TRBV5-1,NA,TRBJ2-2,CASSLGPGGELFF,TGCGCCAGCAGCTTGGGCCCGGGCGGGGAGCTGTTTTTT
few,TRBV5-6,TRBD2,TRBJ2-1,CASSRTSGLYNEQFF,TGTGCCAGCAGCCGGACTAGCGGATTGTACAATGAGCAGTTCTTC
NA,TRBV5-1,TRBD2,TRBJ2-5,CASSIGTSTETQYF,TGCGCCAGCAGCATCGGGACTAGCACAGAGACCCAGTACTTC
NA,TRBV28,NA,TRBJ2-4,CASSFPGLTNIQYF,TGTGCCAGCAGTTTCCCAGGGTTGACAAACATTCAGTACTTC
NA,TRBV7-8,TRBD2,TRBJ2-7,CASSLVSVAGTSVYEQYF,TGTGCCAGCAGCTTAGTTTCCGTCGCCGGGACTAGCGTCTACGAGCAGTACTTC
NA,TRBV29-1,TRBD2,TRBJ2-5,CSVARAGGSWGDQETQYF,TGCAGCGTTGCGAGAGCGGGAGGGAGTTGGGGGGACCAAGAGACCCAGTACTTC
NA,TRBV9,NA,TRBJ2-1,CASSIYSVSYNEQFF,TGTGCCAGCAGCATTTACAGTGTCTCCTACAATGAGCAGTTCTTC
few,TRBV12-1,NA,TRBJ1-2,CATPLLSAVYGYTF,TGTGCCACCCCGCTTCTCAGCGCTGTTTATGGCTACACCTTC
NA,TRBV7-9,NA,TRBJ1-2,CASSFGTGNYGYTF,TGTGCCAGCAGCTTTGGAACAGGAAACTATGGCTACACCTTC
few,TRBV15,NA,TRBJ2-7,CATSRDKGYEQYF,TGTGCCACCAGCAGAGATAAGGGGTACGAGCAGTACTTC
NA,TRBV2,TRBD2,TRBJ2-3,CASSEILAGGPADTQYF,TGTGCCAGCAGTGAAATTCTAGCGGGAGGGCCTGCAGATACGCAGTATTTT
few,TRBV28,NA,TRBJ2-1,CASGRREQFF,TGTGCCAGCGGGAGACGGGAGCAGTTCTTC
NA,TRBV4-1,NA,TRBJ1-4,CASSQDQPVGQDEKLFF,TGCGCCAGCAGCCAAGATCAACCCGTGGGGCAAGATGAAAAACTGTTTTTT
NA,TRBV5-1,TRBD2,TRBJ2-7,CASSYVAGRTYEQYF,TGCGCCAGCAGCTACGTAGCGGGACGGACCTACGAGCAGTACTTC
few,TRBV4-1,NA,TRBJ2-7,CASSQAGAVYEQYF,TGCGCCAGCAGCCAAGCAGGGGCTGTCTACGAGCAGTACTTC
NA,TRBV6-5,TRBD1,TRBJ1-1,CASSVQGAHTEAFF,TGTGCCAGCAGTGTACAGGGGGCGCACACTGAAGCTTTCTTT
NA,TRBV7-2,TRBD1,TRBJ1-1,CASSHKQGAYTEAFF,TGTGCCAGCAGCCACAAACAGGGGGCTTACACTGAAGCTTTCTTT